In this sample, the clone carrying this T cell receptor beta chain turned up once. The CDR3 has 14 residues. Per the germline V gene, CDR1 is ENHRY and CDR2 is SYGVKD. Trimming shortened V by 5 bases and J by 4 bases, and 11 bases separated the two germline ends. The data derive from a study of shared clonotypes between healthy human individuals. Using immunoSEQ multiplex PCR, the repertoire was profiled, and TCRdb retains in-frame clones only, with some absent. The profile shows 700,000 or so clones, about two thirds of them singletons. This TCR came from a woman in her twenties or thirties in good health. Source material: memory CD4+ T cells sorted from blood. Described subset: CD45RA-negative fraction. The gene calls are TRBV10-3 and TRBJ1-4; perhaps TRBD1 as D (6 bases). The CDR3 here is CAISPGEVNEKLFF. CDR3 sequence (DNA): TGTGCCATCAGTCCAGGGGAGGTTAATGAAAAACTGTTTTTT.